The entry that follows covers one T cell receptor (beta chain) sequence. The data belong to a study of blood T cell repertoires in COVID-19. Across the study: Samples representing acute and convalescent COVID-19 were sourced from the United States, Italy and Spain. Sources were T cells, B-cell-depleted T cells, or PBMCs; the material itself was cDNA or gDNA.

The V end was cut by 4 bases, the J end by 11 bases, with 14 bases between. Looked up from germline, CDR1 is LNHDA and CDR2 is SQIVND (reference sequence). The CDR3 runs 12 residues. Original data processing: Amplified reference gene primers provided the basis for estimating nucleated cell counts. The data were produced by immunoSEQ multiplex PCR, yet TCRdb's version contains in-frame clones alone and is incomplete. Clone size and the V and J calls come from that table; the DNA yielded D and trimming. Of about 170,000 clones in the sample, over 60% were seen once. The sequence derives from a man aged 60-69 years with acute or convalescent COVID-19. V gene TRBV19 combines with J gene TRBJ1-1, with TRBD1 as a possible D gene (6 bases). Sequences were obtained from peripheral blood. The CDR3 bases are TGTGCCAGTAGTACCGGGGGGCCGAGCGCTTTCTTT. Its protein is CASSTGGPSAFF.